A selection of T cell receptor beta chains follows, all from one sample in a study of OX40 agonist ivuxolimab in advanced cancers. Sequencing was performed with immunoSEQ multiplex PCR; in TCRdb, only in-frame clones are kept and a portion is missing. The profile shows some 100,000 clones, approximately 80% of them singletons. The specimen comprised CD4+ or CD8+ T cells sorted from blood, sampled in a trial of the OX40 agonist ivuxolimab. The receptors were gathered from an adult with an advanced solid tumor such as melanoma, head and neck, liver or kidney cancer. Both conserved end residues are part of each CDR3. The D gene is left open where the match is weak. Size values are once, few and many counts, or a class for expanded clones, and some rows have none.

clone_size,d_call,v_call,j_call,cdr3_aa,cdr3_nt
NA,NA,TRBV6-5,TRBJ1-6,CASSYLDGSSPLHF,TGTGCCAGCAGTTACCTTGACGGGAGTTCACCCCTCCACTTT
few,TRBD1,TRBV28,TRBJ1-2,CASSQPGTGVNYGYTF,TGTGCCAGCAGTCAACCCGGGACAGGGGTCAACTATGGCTACACCTTC
NA,NA,TRBV19,TRBJ2-1,CASSIGGYNEQFF,TGTGCCAGTAGTATAGGGGGATACAATGAGCAGTTCTTC
once,TRBD1,TRBV7-9,TRBJ2-7,CASSWGQAYEQYF,TGTGCCAGCAGCTGGGGACAGGCCTACGAGCAGTACTTC
NA,NA,TRBV5-1,TRBJ2-3,CASTLTTGKDTQYF,TGCGCCAGCACCCTCACCACAGGGAAAGATACGCAGTATTTT
NA,NA,TRBV7-8,TRBJ1-2,CASSPRTDYYGYTF,TGTGCCAGCAGCCCGAGGACAGACTACTATGGCTACACCTTC
NA,NA,TRBV11-1,TRBJ2-7,CASSLDGTRIYEQYF,TGTGCCAGCAGCTTAGATGGGACCCGTATCTACGAGCAGTACTTC
NA,NA,TRBV19,TRBJ1-1,CASSPVWGGGTEAFF,TGTGCCAGTAGCCCCGTGTGGGGGGGAGGCACTGAAGCTTTCTTT
NA,NA,TRBV18,TRBJ1-5,CASSQGSQQPQHF,TGTGCCAGCTCACAGGGGTCTCAACAGCCCCAGCATTTT
NA,TRBD2,TRBV7-3,TRBJ2-1,CASSSPGLAGGPSYNEQFF,TGTGCCAGCAGCTCCCCGGGACTAGCGGGGGGGCCGTCCTACAATGAGCAGTTCTTC
once,TRBD1,TRBV28,TRBJ1-1,CASSLDRGTEAFF,TGTGCCAGCAGTTTAGACAGGGGCACTGAAGCTTTCTTT
NA,TRBD1,TRBV19,TRBJ2-3,CASSRTGTDTQYF,TGTGCCAGTAGTAGGACAGGGACGGATACGCAGTATTTT
NA,NA,TRBV11-2,TRBJ1-3,CASSLEIGTLSGNTIYF,TGTGCCAGCAGCTTAGAGATAGGGACCTTGTCTGGAAACACCATATATTTT
once,TRBD2,TRBV5-4,TRBJ2-5,CASSPGLAGGLKETQYF,TGTGCCAGCAGCCCGGGACTAGCGGGGGGGCTGAAAGAGACCCAGTACTTC
NA,NA,TRBV19,TRBJ1-2,CASSIGRAQNYGYTF,TGTGCCAGTAGTATCGGACGGGCTCAGAACTATGGCTACACCTTC
NA,NA,TRBV7-9,TRBJ1-6,CASSLDASPLHF,TGTGCCAGCAGCTTAGATGCTTCACCCCTCCACTTT
NA,NA,TRBV4-1,TRBJ2-1,CASSPEGGAYNEQFF,TGCGCCAGCAGCCCTGAGGGCGGGGCCTACAATGAGCAGTTCTTC
NA,NA,TRBV18,TRBJ1-6,CASSPSTGSSYNSPLHF,TGTGCCAGCTCACCTTCGACAGGAAGCTCCTATAATTCACCCCTCCACTTT
NA,NA,TRBV5-4,TRBJ2-1,CASSRTTGSPENEQFF,TGTGCCAGCAGCCGAACGACAGGTAGTCCCGAAAATGAGCAGTTCTTC
NA,NA,TRBV12-2,TRBJ2-7,CASRLGVAPNEQYF,TGTGCAAGTCGCTTAGGTGTGGCCCCTAACGAGCAGTACTTC
NA,NA,TRBV9,TRBJ1-4,CASSVASQEPYEKLFF,TGTGCCAGCAGCGTAGCGTCCCAGGAACCCTATGAAAAACTGTTTTTT
NA,NA,TRBV11-3,TRBJ2-3,CASSLESGDTQYF,TGTGCCAGCAGCTTAGAATCAGGGGATACGCAGTATTTT
few,NA,TRBV28,TRBJ1-5,CASTQSDQPQHF,TGTGCCAGCACACAAAGCGATCAGCCCCAGCATTTT
few,NA,TRBV4-3,TRBJ1-2,CASSQDRAGANYGYTF,TGCGCCAGCAGCCAAGATCGGGCAGGGGCTAACTATGGCTACACCTTC
NA,NA,TRBV6-6,TRBJ1-2,CASSRTGRGGYTF,TGTGCCAGCAGCCGCACCGGCAGGGGAGGCTACACCTTC
NA,NA,TRBV28,TRBJ2-3,CASSLKTGRTDTQYF,TGTGCCAGCAGTTTAAAAACAGGGAGGACAGATACGCAGTATTTT
NA,NA,TRBV28,TRBJ1-1,CASSSQNTEAFF,TGTGCCAGCAGTTCCCAGAACACTGAAGCTTTCTTT
NA,NA,TRBV2,TRBJ2-6,CASSWGSGANVLTF,TGTGCCAGCAGCTGGGGCTCTGGGGCCAACGTCCTGACTTTC
NA,TRBD1,TRBV6-5,TRBJ2-5,CASSWTGQGNFGEQYF,TGTGCCAGCAGTTGGACCGGACAGGGTAATTTCGGGGAGCAGTACTTC
NA,NA,TRBV5-1,TRBJ2-1,CASSNDYNEQFF,TGCGCCAGCAGTAACGATTACAATGAGCAGTTCTTC
NA,NA,TRBV6-1,TRBJ1-2,CASIQNRDGSYGYTF,TGTGCCAGCATCCAGAACAGGGACGGGAGCTATGGCTACACCTTC